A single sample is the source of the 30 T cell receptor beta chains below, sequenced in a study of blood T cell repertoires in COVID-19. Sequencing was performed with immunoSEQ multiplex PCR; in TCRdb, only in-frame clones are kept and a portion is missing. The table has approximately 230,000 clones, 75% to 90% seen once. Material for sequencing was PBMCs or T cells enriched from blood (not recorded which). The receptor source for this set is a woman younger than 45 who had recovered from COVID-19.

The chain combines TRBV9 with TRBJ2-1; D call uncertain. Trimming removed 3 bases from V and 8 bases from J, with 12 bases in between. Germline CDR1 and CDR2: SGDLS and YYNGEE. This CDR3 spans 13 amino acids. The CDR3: CASSGFSLDEQFF. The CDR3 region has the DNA TGTGCCAGCAGCGGGTTTAGTCTTGATGAGCAGTTCTTC.

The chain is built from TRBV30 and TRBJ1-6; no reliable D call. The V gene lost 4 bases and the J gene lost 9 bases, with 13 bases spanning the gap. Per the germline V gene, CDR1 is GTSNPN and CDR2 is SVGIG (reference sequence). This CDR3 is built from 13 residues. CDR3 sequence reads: CAWTKSRGSPLHF. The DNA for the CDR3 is TGTGCCTGGACGAAAAGCCGCGGTTCACCCCTCCACTTT.

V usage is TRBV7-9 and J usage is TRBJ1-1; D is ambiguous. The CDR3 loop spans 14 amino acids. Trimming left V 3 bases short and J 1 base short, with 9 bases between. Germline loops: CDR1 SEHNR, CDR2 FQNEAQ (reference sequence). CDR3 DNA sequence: TGTGCCAGCAGCTTCCCAGCGGGGAACACTGAAGCTTTCTTT. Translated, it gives CASSFPAGNTEAFF.

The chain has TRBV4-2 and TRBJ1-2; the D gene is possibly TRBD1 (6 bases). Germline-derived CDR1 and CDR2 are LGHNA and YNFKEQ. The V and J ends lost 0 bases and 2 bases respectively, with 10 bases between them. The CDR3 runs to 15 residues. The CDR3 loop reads CASSQDRQGNYGYTF. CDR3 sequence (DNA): TGTGCCAGCAGCCAAGATAGGCAGGGGAACTATGGCTACACCTTC.

CDR3 nucleotides: TGTGCCAGCAGCCGTAGCGGGAGCTCCTACAATGAGCAGTTCTTC. This codes for CASSRSGSSYNEQFF. This sequence joins TRBV7-8 and TRBJ2-1; the match to TRBD2 covers 9 bases. The length of the CDR3 is 15 residues. Germline CDR1 reads SGHVS; CDR2 reads FQNEAQ. J gave up 0 bases and V 5 bases, and 2 bases lay outside the gene matches.

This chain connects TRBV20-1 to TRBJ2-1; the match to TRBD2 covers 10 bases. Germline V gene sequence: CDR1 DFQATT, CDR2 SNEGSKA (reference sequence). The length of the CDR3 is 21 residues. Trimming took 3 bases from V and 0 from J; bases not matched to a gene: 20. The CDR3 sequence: CSASTYGLAESRKSSYNEQFF. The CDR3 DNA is TGCAGTGCTAGTACATACGGACTAGCGGAATCGAGAAAAAGCTCCTACAATGAGCAGTTCTTC.

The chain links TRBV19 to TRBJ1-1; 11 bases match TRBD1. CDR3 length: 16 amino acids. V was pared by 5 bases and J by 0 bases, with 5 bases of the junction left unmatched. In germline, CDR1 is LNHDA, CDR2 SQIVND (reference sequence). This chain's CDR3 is CASSARTGGLNTEAFF. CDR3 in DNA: TGTGCCAGTAGTGCCCGGACAGGGGGCTTGAACACTGAAGCTTTCTTT.

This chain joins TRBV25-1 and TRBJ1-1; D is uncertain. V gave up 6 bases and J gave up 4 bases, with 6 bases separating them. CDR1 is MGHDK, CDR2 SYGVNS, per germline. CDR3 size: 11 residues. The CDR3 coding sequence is TGTGCCAGCAGGTCCTTCACTGAAGCTTTCTTT. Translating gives CASRSFTEAFF.

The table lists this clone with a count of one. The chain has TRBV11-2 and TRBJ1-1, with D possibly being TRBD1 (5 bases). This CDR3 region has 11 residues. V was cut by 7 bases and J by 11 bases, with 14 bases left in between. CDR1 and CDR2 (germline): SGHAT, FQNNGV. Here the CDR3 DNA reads TGTGCCAGCACTAGGGGTGGGAGGGCTTTCTTT. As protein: CASTRGGRAFF.

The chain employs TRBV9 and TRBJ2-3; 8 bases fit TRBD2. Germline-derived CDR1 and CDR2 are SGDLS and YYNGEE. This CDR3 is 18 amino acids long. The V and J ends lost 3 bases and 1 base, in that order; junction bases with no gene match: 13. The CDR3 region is CASSATNRGGFGTDTQYF. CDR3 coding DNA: TGTGCCAGCAGCGCCACCAATCGGGGGGGCTTCGGCACAGATACGCAGTATTTT.

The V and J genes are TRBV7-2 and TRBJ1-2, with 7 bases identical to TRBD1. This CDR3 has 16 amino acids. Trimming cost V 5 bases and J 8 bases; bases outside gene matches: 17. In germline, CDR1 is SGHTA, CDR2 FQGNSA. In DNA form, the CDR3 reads TGTGCCAGCAGCCCGACAGGGACGGGTAAGGAGGAGGGCTACACCTTC. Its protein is CASSPTGTGKEEGYTF.

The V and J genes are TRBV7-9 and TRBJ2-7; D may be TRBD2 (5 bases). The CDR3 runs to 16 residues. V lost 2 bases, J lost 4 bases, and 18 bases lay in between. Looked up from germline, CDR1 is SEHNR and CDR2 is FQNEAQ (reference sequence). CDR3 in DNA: TGTGCCAGCAGCTTACCAAAATCCGGGAACATTTACGAGCAGTACTTC. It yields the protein CASSLPKSGNIYEQYF.

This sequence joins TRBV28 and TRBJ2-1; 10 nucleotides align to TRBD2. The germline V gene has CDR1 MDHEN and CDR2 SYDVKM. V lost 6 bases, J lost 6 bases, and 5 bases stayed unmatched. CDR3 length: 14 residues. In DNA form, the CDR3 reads TGTGCCAGCAGCCCTAGCGGGAGCTCCAATGAGCAGTTCTTC. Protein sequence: CASSPSGSSNEQFF.

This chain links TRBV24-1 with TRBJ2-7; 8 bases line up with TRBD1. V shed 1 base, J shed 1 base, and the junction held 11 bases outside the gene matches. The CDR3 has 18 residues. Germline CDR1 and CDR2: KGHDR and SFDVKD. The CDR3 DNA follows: TGTGCCACCAGTGATTTTCTGAGACAGGGGTCAGATTCCTACGAGCAGTACTTC. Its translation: CATSDFLRQGSDSYEQYF.

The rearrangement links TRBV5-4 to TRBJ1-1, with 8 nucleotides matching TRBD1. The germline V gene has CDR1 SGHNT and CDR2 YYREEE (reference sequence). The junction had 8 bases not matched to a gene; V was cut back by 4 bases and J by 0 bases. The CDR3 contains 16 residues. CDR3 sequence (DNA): TGTGCCAGCAGCCGAGCCGGGACAGGTATGAACACTGAAGCTTTCTTT. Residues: CASSRAGTGMNTEAFF.

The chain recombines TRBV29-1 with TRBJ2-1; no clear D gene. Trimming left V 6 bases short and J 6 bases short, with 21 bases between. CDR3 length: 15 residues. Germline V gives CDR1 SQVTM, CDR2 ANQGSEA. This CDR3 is CSVATLDPVVNEQFF. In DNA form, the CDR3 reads TGCAGCGTGGCCACCCTAGACCCCGTGGTCAATGAGCAGTTCTTC.

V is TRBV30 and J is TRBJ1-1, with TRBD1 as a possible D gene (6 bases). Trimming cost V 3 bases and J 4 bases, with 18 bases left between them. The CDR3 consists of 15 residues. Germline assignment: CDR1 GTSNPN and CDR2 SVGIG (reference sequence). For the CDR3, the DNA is TGTGCCTGGAGGGGGAAGGGGGGGTATCTCACTGAAGCTTTCTTT. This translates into CAWRGKGGYLTEAFF. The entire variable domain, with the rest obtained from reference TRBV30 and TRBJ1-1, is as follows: SQTIHQWPATLVQPVGSPLSLECTVEGTSNPNLYWYRQAAGRGLQLLFYSVGIGQISSEVPQNLSASRPQDRQFILSSKKLLLSDSGFYLCAWRGKGGYLTEAFFGQGTRLTVV.

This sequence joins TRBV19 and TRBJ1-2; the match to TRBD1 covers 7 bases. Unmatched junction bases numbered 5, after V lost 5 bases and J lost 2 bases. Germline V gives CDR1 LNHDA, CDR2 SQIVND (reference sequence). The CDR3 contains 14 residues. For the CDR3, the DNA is TGTGCCAGTAGTCAGGGGGGACAGAACTATGGCTACACCTTC. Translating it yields CASSQGGQNYGYTF.

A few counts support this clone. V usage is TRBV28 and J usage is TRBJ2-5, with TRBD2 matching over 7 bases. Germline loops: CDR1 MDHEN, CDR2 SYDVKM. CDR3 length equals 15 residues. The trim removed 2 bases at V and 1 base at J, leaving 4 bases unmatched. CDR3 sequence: CASSLRGGSQETQYF. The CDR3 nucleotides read TGTGCCAGCAGTTTACGGGGAGGGAGCCAAGAGACCCAGTACTTC. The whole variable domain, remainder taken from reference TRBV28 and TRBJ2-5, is DVKVTQSSRYLVKRTGEKVFLECVQDMDHENMFWYRQDPGLGLRLIYFSYDVKMKEKGDIPEGYSVSREKKERFSLILESASTNQTSMYLCASSLRGGSQETQYFGPGTRLLVL.

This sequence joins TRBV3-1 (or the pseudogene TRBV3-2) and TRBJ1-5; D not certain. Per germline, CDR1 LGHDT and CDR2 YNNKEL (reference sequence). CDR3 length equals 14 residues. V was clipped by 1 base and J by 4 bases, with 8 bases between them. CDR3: CASSQGTGNQPQHF. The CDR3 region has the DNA TGTGCCAGCAGCCAAGGTACGGGGAATCAGCCCCAGCATTTT.

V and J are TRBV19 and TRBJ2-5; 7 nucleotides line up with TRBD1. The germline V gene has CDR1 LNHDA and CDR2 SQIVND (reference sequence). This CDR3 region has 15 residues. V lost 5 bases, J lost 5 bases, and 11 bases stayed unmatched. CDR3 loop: CASSATGERLETQYF. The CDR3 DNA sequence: TGTGCCAGTAGTGCAACAGGGGAGCGGTTGGAGACCCAGTACTTC. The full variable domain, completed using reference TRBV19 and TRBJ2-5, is DGGITQSPKYLFRKEGQNVTLSCEQNLNHDAMYWYRQDPGQGLRLIYYSQIVNDFQKGDIAEGYSVSREKKESFPLTVTSAQKNPTAFYLCASSATGERLETQYFGPGTRLLVL.

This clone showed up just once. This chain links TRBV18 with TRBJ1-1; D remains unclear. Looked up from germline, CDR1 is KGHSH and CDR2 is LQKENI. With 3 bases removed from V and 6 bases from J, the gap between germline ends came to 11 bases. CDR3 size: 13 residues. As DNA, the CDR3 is TGTGCCAGCTCACCGGAGGTAGAATCTGAAGCTTTCTTT. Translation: CASSPEVESEAFF.

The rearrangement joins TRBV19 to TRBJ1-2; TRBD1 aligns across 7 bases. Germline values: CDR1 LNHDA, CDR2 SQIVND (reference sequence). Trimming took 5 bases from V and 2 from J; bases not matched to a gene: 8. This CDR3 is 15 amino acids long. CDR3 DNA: TGTGCCAGTAGTCCACCCGACAGGGTGAACTATGGCTACACCTTC. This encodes CASSPPDRVNYGYTF.

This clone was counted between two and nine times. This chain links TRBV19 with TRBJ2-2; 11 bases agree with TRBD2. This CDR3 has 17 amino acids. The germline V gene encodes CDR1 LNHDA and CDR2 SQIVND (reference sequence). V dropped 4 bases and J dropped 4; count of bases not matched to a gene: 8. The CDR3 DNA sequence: TGTGCCAGTAGTACACTAGCGGGAGTTATTCGCACCGGGGAGCTGTTTTTT. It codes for CASSTLAGVIRTGELFF.

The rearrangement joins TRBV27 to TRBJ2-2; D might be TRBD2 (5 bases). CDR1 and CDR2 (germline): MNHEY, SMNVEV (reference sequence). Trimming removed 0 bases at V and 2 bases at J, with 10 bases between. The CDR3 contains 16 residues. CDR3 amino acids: CASSLSEGGNTGELFF. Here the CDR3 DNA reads TGTGCCAGCAGTTTATCTGAGGGCGGAAACACCGGGGAGCTGTTTTTT.

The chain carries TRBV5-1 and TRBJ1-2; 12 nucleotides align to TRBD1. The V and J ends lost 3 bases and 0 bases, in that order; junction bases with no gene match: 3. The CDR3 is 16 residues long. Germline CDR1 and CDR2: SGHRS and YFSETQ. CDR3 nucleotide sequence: TGCGCCAGCAGCTGGGGGACAGGGGGCTCTAACTATGGCTACACCTTC. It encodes CASSWGTGGSNYGYTF.

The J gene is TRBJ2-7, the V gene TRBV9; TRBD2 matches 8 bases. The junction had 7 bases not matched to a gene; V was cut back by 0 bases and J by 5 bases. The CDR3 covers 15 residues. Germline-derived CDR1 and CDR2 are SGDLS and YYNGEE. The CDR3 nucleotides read TGTGCCAGCAGCGTAGGTCCCGGGACTAGAGACGAGCAGTACTTC. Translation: CASSVGPGTRDEQYF.

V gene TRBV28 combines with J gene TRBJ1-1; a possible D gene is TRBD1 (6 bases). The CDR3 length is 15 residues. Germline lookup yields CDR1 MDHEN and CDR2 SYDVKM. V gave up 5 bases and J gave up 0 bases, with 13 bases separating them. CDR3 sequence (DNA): TGTGCCAGCAGTGGGGGGGGCACTCTGAACACTGAAGCTTTCTTT. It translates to CASSGGGTLNTEAFF.

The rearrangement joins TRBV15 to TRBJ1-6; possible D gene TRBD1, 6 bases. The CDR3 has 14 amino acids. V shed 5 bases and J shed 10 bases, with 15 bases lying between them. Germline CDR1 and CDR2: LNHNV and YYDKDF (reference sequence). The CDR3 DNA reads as TGTGCCACCAGCTTACGACAGGCTTCATCACCCCTCCACTTT. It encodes CATSLRQASSPLHF.

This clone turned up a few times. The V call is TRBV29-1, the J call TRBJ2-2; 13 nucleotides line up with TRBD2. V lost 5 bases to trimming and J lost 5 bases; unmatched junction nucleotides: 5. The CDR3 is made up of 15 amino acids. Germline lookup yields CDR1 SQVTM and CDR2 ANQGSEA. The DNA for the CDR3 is TGCAGCGTTAGGGGACTAGCGGGAAGGACCGGGGAGCTGTTTTTT. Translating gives CSVRGLAGRTGELFF.